Below, one TCR beta chain is given with its context. What this receptor recognizes is not known. No base quality values were provided; no much bigger clone lies one nucleotide off. These data are taken from a study of blood T cell repertoires in COVID-19 (dated by TCRdb to 2020 to 2022). General notes on the study: The collaborator samples originated in the United States, Italy and Spain and spanned the acute and convalescent phases of COVID-19. The prospective study material was composed of cDNA or gDNA derived from T cells, B-cell-depleted T cells, or PBMCs. Subjects who had been exposed to COVID-19, were actively infected with it, or had recovered from it provided the deeply sampled blood TCRbeta repertoires that made up the dataset. The repertoires were made available in a free public database intended to serve as a resource for research on the immune response to SARS-CoV-2. Samples came from the ongoing ImmuneRACE study (first 160 participants) plus 1,254 subjects from 6 global collaborators. A de-identified subject ID, COVID-19 status, age in years and sex were almost always included in the sample metadata. Where available, HLA class I and class II types were taken from metadata supplied by the sample provider and were not determined by assay-based typing.

TCRbeta CDR3 regions were amplified from genomic DNA by means of the immunoSEQ Assay, a bias-controlled multiplex PCR. On the authors' methods: Nucleated cell counts per sample were estimated from amplification of reference gene primers within the assay. To quantify the absolute abundance of each unique TCRbeta CDR3 rearrangement, sequence reads were collapsed and filtered. Productive Simpson clonality was computed per sample as the square root of Simpson's diversity index over productive rearrangements. TCRdb stores this immuneACCESS table with in-frame sequences only. Part of the clones is absent; in the studies checked, under half of the shortfall reflects unresolved V genes, and no reason is known for the rest. That table furnishes V, J and clone size, whereas the DNA furnished D and trimming. The sample data list some 130,000 clones, and roughly 88% of these were observed just once. The ten top clones hold around 4.5% of the sample.

From V the trimming removes 4 bases and from J it removes 6 bases, while the gene matches leave 3 bases of the junction unaccounted for. Reading the germline V gene gives CDR1 SGHRS and CDR2 YFSETQ. Reading from cysteine to phenylalanine, the CDR3 counts 12 amino acids. CDR3 DNA is the only sequence kept; it has 36 bases, read in frame from the first base. Enrolling through a virtual design, the prospective study's participants ranged in age from about 18 to 89 years and lived across some 22 United States geographic areas. In the prospective study, cohorts were assigned on the basis of participant-reported clinical history obtained from a screening survey and a study questionnaire. Recovered participants in ImmuneRACE Cohort 3 were defined as having two consecutive negative NP/OP PCR tests, clearance from a healthcare professional, or resolution of symptoms. Each participant in the prospective study had whole blood, serum and a nasopharyngeal or oropharyngeal swab collected by mobile phlebotomists. Additional blood draws and questionnaires over an approximately two-month period could optionally be provided by prospective study participants. Blood samples from the prospective study were shipped frozen or at room temperature prior to DNA extraction.

The paper as a whole reports these results and caveats: How much clinical and demographic metadata was included differed by source and by participant, and the metadata was provided uncurated.

The V gene is TRBV5-1 and the J gene is TRBJ1-2; a stretch of 7 junction bases matches TRBD1. The source material was PBMCs or T cells enriched from blood (not recorded which). The sequence derives from a man aged 50-60 years who had recovered from COVID-19. The CDR3 in this case is CASSTQGDGYTF. The nucleotides read TGCGCCAGCAGCACCCAGGGGGATGGCTACACCTTC.